This TCR beta chain was observed in a study of T cells in Graves' hyperthyroidism and ophthalmopathy. This clonotype showed up just a few times. Template material for amplifying TCR beta CDR3 regions consisted of RNA transcripts. First-round RT-PCR targeting the TCR CDR3 was performed with the HTBI primer set. Using its own MiXCR run on the multiplex PCR reads, TCRdb lists one record per CDR3 protein. The sample carries 600,000 to 800,000 distinct CDR3 sequences, approximately 36% recorded once. This CDR3 comprises 15 residues. CDR1 and CDR2 from the germline V gene are DFQATT and SNEGSKA (reference sequence). V shed 4 bases and J 4 bases; nucleotides not matched to a gene: 9.

This receptor was obtained from a woman in her forties with Graves' hyperthyroidism. Source material: blood. This chain links TRBV20-1 with TRBJ2-5; TRBD2 matches 10 bases. CDR3 protein: CSAMGLAGDVETQYF. The CDR3 coding sequence is TGCAGTGCTATGGGGCTAGCGGGGGATGTAGAGACCCAGTACTTC.